This TCR beta chain appears in the sequencing data of a study of molecular identifiers for immune sequencing clone quantification. Whole-study results and caveats: Among effectors, clones above 20 RNA copies held over 99% of molecules; among naive cells, under 1%. Detection of one spiked Jurkat cell's TCR RNA reportedly worked in about a million naive cells.

Trimming removed 1 base at V and 0 bases at J, with 7 bases between. Germline V gene data show CDR1 as GTSNPN and CDR2 as SVGIG (reference sequence). This CDR3 has 13 residues. Note on this clonotype: Antigen: not known.

Making the bulk TCR libraries relied on previously described methods and listed TCR primers. TCRdb itself ran the PCR reads through MiXCR, one entry per CDR3 protein. The sample records approximately 670,000 distinct CDR3 sequences, 20% being singletons. Libraries of naive CD8 cells were prepared from roughly 18,000 to 920,000 sorted cells using 10%, 30% or 50% RNA. This sequence originates from a human donor in good health. Some libraries in this study had Jurkat cell RNA spiked in. Sequencing was performed on naive CD8+ T cells from blood, with Jurkat cell RNA spiked in. Described subset: FACS-sorted CD8+CD4-CCR7+CD45RA+ naive T cells. J is TRBJ2-7 and V is TRBV30; D may be TRBD2 (5 bases). DNA for the CDR3: TGTGCCTGGAGTGGAGGGCTCTCCTACGAGCAGTACTTC. Amino acids: CAWSGGLSYEQYF.